One sample yielded the 7 T cell receptor beta chains listed below, sequenced in a study of T cell responses to AZD1222 COVID-19 vaccine. Sequencing was performed with immunoSEQ multiplex PCR; in TCRdb, only in-frame clones are kept and a portion is missing. The table lists about 84,000 clones, roughly 87% of them singletons. This sample comprised peripheral blood, obtained 28 days after the second AZD1222 dose. The source of these receptors is an adult who received the AZD1222 COVID-19 vaccine.

The chain links TRBV15 to TRBJ1-5; D not resolved. CDR3 length equals 14 residues. The V and J ends lost 3 bases and 1 base respectively, with 7 bases between them. Germline CDR1 is LNHNV and CDR2 is YYDKDF (reference sequence). In DNA form, the CDR3 reads TGTGCCACCAGCAGGGCTGGGAGCAATCAGCCCCAGCATTTT. Its translation is CATSRAGSNQPQHF.

The CDR3: CASSPGQPEKPLHF. For the CDR3, the DNA is TGTGCCAGCAGCCCTGGTCAGCCCGAAAAGCCCCTCCACTTT. The rearrangement links TRBV27 to TRBJ1-6; D gene uncertain. The V and J ends lost 6 bases and 13 bases respectively, with 19 bases between them. Germline-derived CDR1 and CDR2 are MNHEY and SMNVEV (reference sequence). CDR3 length: 14 residues.

The rearrangement uses TRBV19 and TRBJ2-7, with a possible D match to TRBD1 (5 bases). V lost 1 base and J lost 5, with 9 bases in between. This CDR3 is built from 13 residues. Germline V gene data show CDR1 as LNHDA and CDR2 as SQIVND (reference sequence). The CDR3 nucleotides are TGTGCCAGTAGTATAGGTAGCAGGGACGAGCAGTACTTC. Translated, it gives CASSIGSRDEQYF.

The chain is built from TRBV27 and TRBJ2-2; the D call may be TRBD1 or TRBD2 (5 bases each). Germline V gene lookup returns CDR1 MNHEY and CDR2 SMNVEV (reference sequence). V dropped 2 bases and J dropped 3 bases, with 7 bases sitting between them. There are 14 residues in the CDR3. This CDR3 is CASSLGGYTGELFF. The CDR3 DNA reads as TGTGCCAGCAGTTTAGGGGGTTACACCGGGGAGCTGTTTTTT.

V and J are TRBV7-2 and TRBJ1-5; D is perhaps TRBD1 (5 bases). This CDR3 spans 15 amino acids. Trimming removed 1 base from V and 5 bases from J, with 12 bases in between. Germline loops: CDR1 SGHTA, CDR2 FQGNSA. The CDR3 here is CASSLDGRVYQPQHF. The CDR3 bases are TGTGCCAGCAGCTTAGATGGCAGGGTCTATCAGCCCCAGCATTTT.

The DNA for the CDR3 is TGTGCCAGCAGCCAGGTAGCGGGATCAACTAGCACAGATACGCAGTATTTT. Its translation: CASSQVAGSTSTDTQYF. V usage is TRBV4-2 and J usage is TRBJ2-3; 8 bases align to TRBD2. The ends lost 3 bases at V and 0 bases at J; junction bases unmatched: 8. The CDR3 has 17 amino acids. Germline V gives CDR1 LGHNA, CDR2 YNFKEQ.

This clone occurred a few times. The genes are TRBV28 and TRBJ1-1, with D possibly being TRBD1 (5 bases). The CDR3 has 14 residues. Per the germline V gene, CDR1 is MDHEN and CDR2 is SYDVKM. The V and J ends lost 3 bases and 1 base respectively, with 9 bases between them. The CDR3 DNA sequence: TGTGCCAGCAGTTTTGTAGGGGCGAACACTGAAGCTTTCTTT. The encoded protein is CASSFVGANTEAFF. The full variable domain, rest sourced from reference TRBV28 and TRBJ1-1, is DVKVTQSSRYLVKRTGEKVFLECVQDMDHENMFWYRQDPGLGLRLIYFSYDVKMKEKGDIPEGYSVSREKKERFSLILESASTNQTSMYLCASSFVGANTEAFFGQGTRLTVV.